Below, 10 T cell receptor beta chains from the same sample are listed, as sequenced in a study of beta chain features in type 1 diabetes. The sequenced template was cDNA made from the entire isolated RNA. Profiled with immunoSEQ multiplex PCR; TCRdb holds only in-frame clones, not every one. Of hundreds of thousands of clones in the sample, 8% were seen once. Sequenced material: central memory CD4+ T cells from blood. The receptors here all came from a woman aged 18-35 years in good health.

This clone was recorded a few times. V and J are TRBV15 and TRBJ1-5; 7 bases are shared with TRBD1. CDR3 length equals 15 residues. Germline V gene data show CDR1 as LNHNV and CDR2 as YYDKDF (reference sequence). J lost 3 bases, V lost 9 bases, and 11 bases had no gene match. CDR3 sequence (DNA): TGTGCCACTCATCCGGGACAGAACTTCAATCAGCCCCAGCATTTT. This sequence encodes CATHPGQNFNQPQHF.

This chain joins TRBV10-3 and TRBJ1-2; possible D gene TRBD1, 6 bases. Germline V gives CDR1 ENHRY, CDR2 SYGVKD. The ends were cut back, 0 bases at V and 3 bases at J, with 11 bases in the middle. This CDR3 contains 15 residues. The CDR3 nucleotides read TGTGCCATCAGTGAGTCGAAAAGGGGGGACTATGGCTACACCTTC. It translates to CAISESKRGDYGYTF.

This clone occurred many times. V usage is TRBV5-1 and J usage is TRBJ2-2; D is unresolved. Trimming removed 0 bases from V and 6 bases from J, with 9 bases in between. The V gene's germline CDR1 is SGHRS and CDR2 YFSETQ. This CDR3 is 14 amino acids long. The DNA for the CDR3 is TGCGCCAGCAGCTTGGTGGGATCGGCCGGGGAGCTGTTTTTT. This translates into CASSLVGSAGELFF.

The rearrangement joins TRBV15 to TRBJ2-5; 9 bases are shared with TRBD1. V trimming: 0 bases; J trimming: 7 bases; junction bases outside the gene matches: 12. CDR3 size: 17 residues. Germline assignment: CDR1 LNHNV and CDR2 YYDKDF (reference sequence). The DNA of the CDR3 is TGTGCCACCAGCAGAGATCGGACAGGGGTGTCTTATGGGACCCAGTACTTC. Protein: CATSRDRTGVSYGTQYF.

This chain connects TRBV5-6 to TRBJ1-2; 7 positions agree with TRBD1. This CDR3 is built from 14 residues. From germline, CDR1 is SGHDT and CDR2 YYEEEE. The J segment lost 7 bases and the V segment lost 0 bases, leaving 6 bases of the junction unmatched. The CDR3 loop reads CASSLADRVTGYTF. For the CDR3, the DNA is TGTGCCAGCAGCTTGGCTGACAGGGTAACTGGCTACACCTTC. The full variable domain, completed using reference TRBV5-6 and TRBJ1-2, is DAGVTQSPTHLIKTRGQQVTLRCSPKSGHDTVSWYQQALGQGPQFIFQYYEEEERQRGNFPDRFSGHQFPNYSSELNVNALLLGDSALYLCASSLADRVTGYTFGSGTRLTVV.

This clone has only a few counts. The chain has TRBV12-1 and TRBJ2-6; TRBD1, the table's D call, was not compared with the DNA. TRBV12-1 is a pseudogene locus. The CDR3 has 16 residues. CDR3 protein: CASSRQDLPGANVLTF. The CDR3 region has the DNA TGTGCCAGCAGCCGACAAGACCTCCCTGGGGCCAACGTCCTGACTTTC.

This clone has a handful of counts. This chain uses TRBV4-2 with TRBJ1-4; D call uncertain. V lost 4 bases and J lost 7, with 13 bases in between. Germline loops: CDR1 LGHNA, CDR2 YNFKEQ. This CDR3 region has 14 residues. CDR3: CASSLHLVVEKLFF. CDR3 in DNA: TGTGCCAGCAGCCTTCATCTGGTGGTTGAAAAACTGTTTTTT.

As concerns this clone: The sample holds other DNA sequences that translate to the same CDR3. The rearrangement joins TRBV7-3 to TRBJ2-3; D remains unclear. V was pared by 2 bases and J by 0 bases, with 9 bases between. Germline V gene data show CDR1 as SGHTA and CDR2 as FQGTGA. The CDR3 has 15 amino acids. The CDR3 bases are TGTGCCAGCAGCTTAGCGCCCGGTAGCACAGATACGCAGTATTTT. This encodes CASSLAPGSTDTQYF.

The chain is built from TRBV7-2 and TRBJ1-2, with unresolved D. This CDR3 region has 15 residues. V was trimmed by 6 bases and J by 6 bases, leaving 20 bases between them. Looked up from germline, CDR1 is SGHTA and CDR2 is FQGNSA. The CDR3 reads CASSSRTDTSDGYTF. The CDR3 coding sequence is TGTGCCAGCAGTTCCCGGACCGATACGTCTGATGGCTACACCTTC.

A few counts support this clone. The gene calls are TRBV6-1 and TRBJ2-3; no clear D gene. This CDR3 has 14 amino acids. V lost 0 bases and J lost 6, with 10 bases in between. From germline, CDR1 is MNHNS and CDR2 SASEGT. The CDR3 nucleotides read TGTGCCAGCAGTGAAGCAGCCCCCCAGGATACGCAGTATTTT. It encodes CASSEAAPQDTQYF.